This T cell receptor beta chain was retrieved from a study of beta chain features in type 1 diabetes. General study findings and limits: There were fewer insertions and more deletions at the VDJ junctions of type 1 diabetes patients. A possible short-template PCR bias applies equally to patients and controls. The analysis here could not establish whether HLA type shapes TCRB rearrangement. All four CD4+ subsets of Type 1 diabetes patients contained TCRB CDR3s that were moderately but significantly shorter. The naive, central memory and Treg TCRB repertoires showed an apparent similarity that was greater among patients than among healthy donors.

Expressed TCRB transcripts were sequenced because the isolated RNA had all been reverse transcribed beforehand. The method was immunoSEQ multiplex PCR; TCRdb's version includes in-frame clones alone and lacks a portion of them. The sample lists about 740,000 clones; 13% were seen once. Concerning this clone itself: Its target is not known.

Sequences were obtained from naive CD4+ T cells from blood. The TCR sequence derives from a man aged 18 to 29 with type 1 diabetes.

The CDR3 DNA reads as TGTGCCAGCAGCCCCAATCCCGGGGGAGCCTATGGCTACACCTTC. Translation gives CASSPNPGGAYGYTF. The chain uses TRBV7-3 and TRBJ1-2, with TRBD1 as a possible D gene (5 bases). Germline V gives CDR1 SGHTA, CDR2 FQGTGA. The ends were cut back, 5 bases at V and 4 bases at J, with 17 bases in the middle. There are 15 residues in the CDR3. The full variable domain, rest sourced from reference TRBV7-3 and TRBJ1-2, is GAGVSQTPSNKVTEKGKYVELRCDPISGHTALYWYRQSLGQGPEFLIYFQGTGAADDSGLPNDRFFAVRPEGSVSTLKIQRTERGDSAVYLCASSPNPGGAYGYTFGSGTRLTVV.